The clone carrying this TCR beta chain was counted once. What it recognizes is unknown. The source of the sample is a study of cytomegalovirus exposure and HLA in healthy donors. TCRdb's table, derived via immunoSEQ multiplex PCR, lists solely in-frame clones and lacks some. The repertoire includes about 88,000 clones, roughly 83% of them detected once, and roughly 12% sits in the top ten. Findings and limits, study-wide: The study listed approximately 160 cytomegalovirus-associated TCR beta chains. Some public TCRs appeared in many individuals, while most sequences were rare.

CDR3 length: 17 amino acids. The germline CDR1 and CDR2 sequences are SEHNR and FQNEAQ (reference sequence). The ends were cut back, 4 bases at V and 1 base at J, with 16 bases in the middle. This TCR was recovered from a young woman in good health and CMV-seropositive. The chain combines TRBV7-9 with TRBJ2-2; D uncertain. Sequences were obtained from PBMCs. The CDR3 here is CASSSWAWIMNTGELFF. In DNA, the CDR3 is TGTGCCAGCAGCTCCTGGGCGTGGATTATGAACACCGGGGAGCTGTTTTTT.